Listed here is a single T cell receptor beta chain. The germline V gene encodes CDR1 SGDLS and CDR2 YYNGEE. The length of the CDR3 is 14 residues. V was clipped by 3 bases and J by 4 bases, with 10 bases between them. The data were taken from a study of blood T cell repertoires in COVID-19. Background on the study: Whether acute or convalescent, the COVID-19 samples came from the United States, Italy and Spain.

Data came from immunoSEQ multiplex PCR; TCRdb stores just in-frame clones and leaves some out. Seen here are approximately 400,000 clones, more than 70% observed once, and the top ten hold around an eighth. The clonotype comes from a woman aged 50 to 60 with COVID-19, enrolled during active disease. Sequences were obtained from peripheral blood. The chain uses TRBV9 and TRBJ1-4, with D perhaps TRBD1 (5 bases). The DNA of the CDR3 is TGTGCCAGCAGCGATACGGGGGATAATGAAAAACTGTTTTTT. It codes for CASSDTGDNEKLFF.